The entry that follows covers one T cell receptor beta chain sequence. The source of the sample is a study of Graves' ophthalmopathy and Graves' hyperthyroidism. About the research overall: Calling hyperthyroidism stable required that no ophthalmopathy show up within 18 months of follow-up.

The study amplified TCR beta CDR3 regions using RNA transcripts. Amplification began with first-round RT-PCR using HTBI primers, then second-round multiplex PCR was performed. MiXCR, run by TCRdb on the multiplex PCR reads, gives a single entry per CDR3 protein. The repertoire holds over a million distinct CDR3 sequences, with approximately 35% as singletons. The sequence was collected from an adult man with Graves' hyperthyroidism. Sequencing was performed on peripheral blood or thyroid tissue (not recorded which).

CDR3 in DNA: TGTGCCATCAGTGAGGTCCCAGGGGTCTTGGGGGAGCTGTTTTTT. It yields the protein CAISEVPGVLGELFF. The J gene is TRBJ2-2, the V gene TRBV10-3, with D tentatively TRBD1 (6 bases). The CDR3 sequence is 15 residues long. Germline V gives CDR1 ENHRY, CDR2 SYGVKD. V was pared by 2 bases and J by 8 bases, with 15 bases between.